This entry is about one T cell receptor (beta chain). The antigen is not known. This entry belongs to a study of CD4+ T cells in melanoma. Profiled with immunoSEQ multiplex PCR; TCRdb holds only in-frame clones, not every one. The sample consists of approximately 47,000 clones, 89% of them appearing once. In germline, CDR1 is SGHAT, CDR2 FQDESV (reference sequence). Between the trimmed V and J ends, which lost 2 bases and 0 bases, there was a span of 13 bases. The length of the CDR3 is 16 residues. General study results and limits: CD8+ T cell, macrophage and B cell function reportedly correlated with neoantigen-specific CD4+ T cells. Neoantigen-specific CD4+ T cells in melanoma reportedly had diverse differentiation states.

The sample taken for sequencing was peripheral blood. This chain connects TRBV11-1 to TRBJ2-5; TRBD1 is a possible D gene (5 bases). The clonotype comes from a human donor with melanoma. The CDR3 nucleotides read TGTGCCAGCAGCTTAAATTTTCCGGACAACCAAGAGACCCAGTACTTC. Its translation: CASSLNFPDNQETQYF.